These T cell receptor beta chains were read from a single sample in a study of identical twins. MiXCR, run by TCRdb on the 5' RACE reads, gives a single entry per CDR3 protein. The sample shows 350,000 to 400,000 distinct CDR3 sequences, around 9.7% of them seen only once. Sequenced sample: naive T cells sorted from blood. These receptors were collected from a woman in her fifties or sixties in good health. CDR3s include the opening cysteine and the closing phenylalanine or tryptophan. Each record gives: V gene, clone size, D gene, J gene, CDR3 DNA, CDR3 protein. The D gene is left open where the match is weak. Only some rows state a clone size, as once, few, many or a class for expanded clones.

TRBV3-1	.	.	TRBJ2-1	TGTGCCAGCAGCCATGTGGTTAGGGGTGGGGAGCAGTTCTTC	CASSHVVRGGEQFF
TRBV28	.	.	TRBJ2-5	TGTGCCAGCAGTCCGGGAATGGGAAAGACCCAGTACTTC	CASSPGMGKTQYF
TRBV18	few	.	TRBJ2-3	TGTGCCAGCTCACCCAACGCCCCAGATACGCAGTATTTT	CASSPNAPDTQYF
TRBV5-1	many	.	TRBJ2-5	TGCGCCAGCAGCTTGAAGGTTGTCGAGACCCAGTACTTC	CASSLKVVETQYF
TRBV5-1	few	.	TRBJ2-5	TGCGCCAGCAGCTTGGAGGAGTGGACGCGAGAGACCCAGTACTTC	CASSLEEWTRETQYF
TRBV7-8	many	.	TRBJ2-5	TGTGCCAGCAGCTTAGCAGGGATGCGAGAGACCCAGTACTTC	CASSLAGMRETQYF
TRBV29-1	.	.	TRBJ2-7	TGCAGCGTTGATTCCGGGGGCTCCTACGAGCAGTACTTC	CSVDSGGSYEQYF
TRBV10-1	many	TRBD1	TRBJ2-7	TGCGCCAGCAGTGACCCGGGACAGGGGATTGGGGAGCAGTACTTC	CASSDPGQGIGEQYF
TRBV27	few	.	TRBJ2-3	TGTGCCAGCGGACCAACGGTAGTTGGAGATACGCAGTATTTT	CASGPTVVGDTQYF
TRBV3-1	.	.	TRBJ2-3	TGTGCCAGCAGGGCGGGGACAGATACGCAGTATTTT	CASRAGTDTQYF
TRBV7-2	.	TRBD2	TRBJ2-1	TGTGCCAGCAGCTTACGGACTAGCGGGAGTGGTGAGCAGTTCTTC	CASSLRTSGSGEQFF
TRBV15	many	TRBD1	TRBJ2-7	TGTGCCACCAGCAGAGGCCCGGGACAGAAGTACGAGCAGTACTTC	CATSRGPGQKYEQYF
TRBV7-2	.	.	TRBJ1-1	TGTGCCAGCAGCTTGGGGTTCCTGAACACTGAAGCTTTCTTT	CASSLGFLNTEAFF
TRBV20-1	few	TRBD2	TRBJ2-3	TGCAGTGCTTATCCGGGACTAGGGGCAGATACGCAGTATTTT	CSAYPGLGADTQYF
TRBV6-1	.	.	TRBJ2-7	TGTGCCAGCAGTGAGCCCTACGAGCAGTACTTC	CASSEPYEQYF
TRBV12-3/TRBV12-4	.	TRBD1	TRBJ1-1	TGTGCCAGCAGTTTAGGAGGGGGCCTCACTGAAGCTTTCTTT	CASSLGGGLTEAFF
TRBV7-7	.	.	TRBJ2-1	TGTGCCAGCAGCCCTGGGCCCCCGTCGACTGAGCAGTTCTTC	CASSPGPPSTEQFF
TRBV29-1	.	TRBD2	TRBJ2-1	TGCAGCGTTGTCAAAGCGGGAGTTGAGCAGTTCTTC	CSVVKAGVEQFF
TRBV20-1	many	.	TRBJ2-1	TGCAGTGCTCCGCTCCTCCCTGGAGGGCCAAGGTACAATGAGCAGTTCTTC	CSAPLLPGGPRYNEQFF
TRBV2	.	TRBD1	TRBJ2-3	TGTGCCAGCGGTAGGGGACAGGGGACAGATACGCAGTATTTT	CASGRGQGTDTQYF
TRBV12-3/TRBV12-4	few	TRBD2	TRBJ2-3	TGTGCCAGCAGCTGGGGACTAAGCACAGATACGCAGTATTTT	CASSWGLSTDTQYF
TRBV5-5	few	.	TRBJ1-1	TGTGCCAGCAGCCCCTGGGGGGCGAACACTGAAGCTTTCTTT	CASSPWGANTEAFF
TRBV11-2	few	.	TRBJ2-3	TGTGCCAGCAGCTCTATCAGGGGATCTAGCACAGATACGCAGTATTTT	CASSSIRGSSTDTQYF